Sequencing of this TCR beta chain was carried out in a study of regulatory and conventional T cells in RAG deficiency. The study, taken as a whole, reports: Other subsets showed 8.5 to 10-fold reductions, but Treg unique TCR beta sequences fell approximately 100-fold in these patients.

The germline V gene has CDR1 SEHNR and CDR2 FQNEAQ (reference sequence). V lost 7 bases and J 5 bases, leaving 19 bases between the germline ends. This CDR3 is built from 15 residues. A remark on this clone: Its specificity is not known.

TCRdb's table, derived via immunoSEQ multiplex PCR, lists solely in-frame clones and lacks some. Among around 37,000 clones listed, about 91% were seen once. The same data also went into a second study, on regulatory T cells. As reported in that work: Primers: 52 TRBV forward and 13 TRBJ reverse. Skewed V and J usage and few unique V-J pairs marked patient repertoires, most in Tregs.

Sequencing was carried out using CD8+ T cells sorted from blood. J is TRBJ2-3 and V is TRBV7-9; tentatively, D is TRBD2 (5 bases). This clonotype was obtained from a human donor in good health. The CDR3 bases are TGTGCCAGCACACCGCAGGAGGCCTGGGGAGATACGCAGTATTTT. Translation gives CASTPQEAWGDTQYF.